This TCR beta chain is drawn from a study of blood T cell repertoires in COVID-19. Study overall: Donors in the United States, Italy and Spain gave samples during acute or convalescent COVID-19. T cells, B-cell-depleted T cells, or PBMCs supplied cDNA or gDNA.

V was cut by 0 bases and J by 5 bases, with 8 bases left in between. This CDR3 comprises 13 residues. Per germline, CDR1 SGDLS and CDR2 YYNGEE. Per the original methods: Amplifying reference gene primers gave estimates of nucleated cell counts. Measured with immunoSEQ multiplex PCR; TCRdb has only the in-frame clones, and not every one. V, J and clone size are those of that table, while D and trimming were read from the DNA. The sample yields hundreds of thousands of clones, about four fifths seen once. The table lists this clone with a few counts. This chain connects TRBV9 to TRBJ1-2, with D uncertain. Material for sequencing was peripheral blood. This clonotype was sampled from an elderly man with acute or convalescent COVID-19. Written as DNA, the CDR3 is TGTGCCAGCAGCGTAGGAGCTACTTATGGCTACACCTTC. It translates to CASSVGATYGYTF.